The 30 T cell receptor beta chains below were found in one sample sequenced in a study of T cell responses to AZD1222 COVID-19 vaccine. Method: immunoSEQ multiplex PCR; TCRdb's copy keeps in-frame clones and lacks some. The profile covers under 200,000 clones, with around nine tenths appearing a single time and more than 25% taken by the ten largest. Here the sequenced sample was peripheral blood, taken 28 days after the second AZD1222 dose. The receptors derive from an adult who received the AZD1222 COVID-19 vaccine.

J is TRBJ2-1 and V is TRBV6-1; TRBD2 agrees at 10 bases. Germline assignment: CDR1 MNHNS and CDR2 SASEGT. The V segment lost 5 bases and the J segment 9 bases; nucleotides outside the gene matches: 7. The CDR3 is 14 residues long. In DNA, the CDR3 is TGTGCCAGCAGTAAAGGGACTAGCGACCGTGAGCAGTTCTTC. It codes for CASSKGTSDREQFF.

The chain is built from TRBV5-1 and TRBJ2-7; tentatively, D is TRBD2 (6 bases). The V gene lost 2 bases and the J gene lost 3 bases, with 12 bases spanning the gap. Germline V gene lookup returns CDR1 SGHRS and CDR2 YFSETQ. This CDR3 has 14 amino acids. CDR3 DNA sequence: TGCGCCAGCAGCTTTGGGGGAGCGGGCTACGAGCAGTACTTC. This sequence encodes CASSFGGAGYEQYF.

This chain connects TRBV28 to TRBJ1-5; 9 nucleotides line up with TRBD1. Germline V gene data show CDR1 as MDHEN and CDR2 as SYDVKM. This CDR3 is built from 17 residues. The J segment lost 7 bases and the V segment lost 4 bases, leaving 14 bases of the junction unmatched. CDR3 DNA: TGTGCCAGCAGTTCCCTGAGGACGGGACAGGGAGGGCAGCCCCAGCATTTT. Translating it yields CASSSLRTGQGGQPQHF.

The chain employs TRBV3-1 (or the pseudogene TRBV3-2) and TRBJ2-7; D is possibly TRBD1 (6 bases). The CDR3 is 17 amino acids. The V gene's germline CDR1 is LGHDT and CDR2 YNNKEL (reference sequence). V lost 1 base to trimming and J lost 0 bases, with 16 bases between them. This chain's CDR3 is CASSQGSPGHPSYEQYF. For the CDR3, the DNA is TGTGCCAGCAGCCAAGGGAGCCCGGGACACCCCTCCTACGAGCAGTACTTC.

This rearrangement joins TRBV7-2 to TRBJ1-2; possible D gene TRBD1, 6 bases. The length of the CDR3 is 14 residues. Trimming removed 1 base from V and 8 bases from J, with 14 bases in between. Germline lookup yields CDR1 SGHTA and CDR2 FQGNSA. The CDR3 spells CASSLVGGGEGYTF. CDR3 nucleotides: TGTGCCAGCAGCTTAGTTGGAGGGGGAGAAGGCTACACCTTC.

The chain links TRBV19 to TRBJ1-2; D gene uncertain. Germline assignment: CDR1 LNHDA and CDR2 SQIVND (reference sequence). Trimming left V 6 bases short and J 8 bases short, with 10 bases between. The CDR3 consists of 11 residues. This CDR3 is CASSTTRGYTF. The CDR3 coding sequence is TGTGCCAGTAGCACCACGAGGGGCTACACCTTC.

The chain combines TRBV6-2 or TRBV6-3 with TRBJ2-7; no clear D. There are 12 residues in the CDR3. The V and J ends lost 3 bases and 6 bases respectively, with 9 bases between them. Germline values: CDR1 MNHEY, CDR2 SVGEGT. The CDR3 nucleotides are TGTGCCAGCAGTTATTCTAGGCGCGAGCAGTACTTC. Encoded protein: CASSYSRREQYF.

V usage is TRBV24-1 and J usage is TRBJ2-1; either TRBD1 or TRBD2 may supply D (6 bases each). CDR3 length: 17 amino acids. Trimming took off 1 base at V and 0 bases at J, with 12 bases between the two ends. Germline V lookup: CDR1 KGHDR, CDR2 SFDVKD. The CDR3 spells CATSDLGGHGSYNEQFF. The CDR3 coding sequence is TGTGCCACCAGTGATTTAGGGGGGCACGGCTCCTACAATGAGCAGTTCTTC.

The gene calls are TRBV30 and TRBJ2-1; 7 bases align to TRBD2. Germline CDR1 reads GTSNPN; CDR2 reads SVGIG (reference sequence). This CDR3 is built from 14 residues. After removal of 2 bases from V and 6 bases from J, the junction contained 7 bases not matched to a gene. The CDR3 reads CAWSLGGSSNEQFF. DNA for the CDR3: TGTGCCTGGAGTCTGGGGGGGTCGAGCAATGAGCAGTTCTTC. Looking up the rest from reference TRBV30 and TRBJ2-1 gives the full variable domain: SQTIHQWPATLVQPVGSPLSLECTVEGTSNPNLYWYRQAAGRGLQLLFYSVGIGQISSEVPQNLSASRPQDRQFILSSKKLLLSDSGFYLCAWSLGGSSNEQFFGPGTRLTVL.

This clone was counted once. J is TRBJ2-3 and V is TRBV2; 10 nucleotides align to TRBD2. Trimming at V came to 7 bases and at J to 4 bases, leaving 5 bases not matched to a gene. This CDR3 spans 14 amino acids. CDR1 is SNHLY, CDR2 FYNNEI, per germline. In DNA form, the CDR3 reads TGTGCCAGCACCGGGACTAGCGATGCAGATACGCAGTATTTT. Translating gives CASTGTSDADTQYF.

J is TRBJ1-5 and V is TRBV10-3; tentative D call: TRBD1 (5 bases). With 2 bases removed from V and 5 bases from J, the gap between germline ends came to 10 bases. The germline V gene has CDR1 ENHRY and CDR2 SYGVKD. This CDR3 comprises 14 residues. This CDR3 reads CAISEGRDDQPQHF. The CDR3 DNA follows: TGTGCCATCAGTGAGGGCAGGGATGATCAGCCCCAGCATTTT.

J is TRBJ2-7 and V is TRBV5-6; maybe TRBD2 (6 bases). CDR3 length: 12 amino acids. Per the germline V gene, CDR1 is SGHDT and CDR2 is YYEEEE. The V gene lost 4 bases and the J gene lost 4 bases, with 9 bases spanning the gap. CDR3 DNA sequence: TGTGCCAGCAGCCCGGAGGGTTACGAGCAGTACTTC. This gives the protein CASSPEGYEQYF.

The chain joins TRBV30 to TRBJ1-1; D may be TRBD1 (5 bases). The CDR3 covers 12 residues. CDR1 and CDR2 (germline): GTSNPN, SVGIG (reference sequence). V gave up 0 bases and J gave up 3 bases, with 5 bases separating them. DNA for the CDR3: TGTGCCTGGAGTGTAGGGGACACTGAAGCTTTCTTT. This gives the protein CAWSVGDTEAFF.

The chain links TRBV19 to TRBJ2-4, with 7 bases identical to TRBD2. The CDR3 contains 16 residues. Per the germline V gene, CDR1 is LNHDA and CDR2 is SQIVND (reference sequence). After removal of 5 bases from V and 3 bases from J, the junction contained 10 bases not matched to a gene. Here the CDR3 reads CASSPAAGVGKNIQYF. DNA for the CDR3: TGTGCCAGTAGTCCCGCCGCGGGGGTTGGCAAAAACATTCAGTACTTC. The variable domain in full, with the rest retrieved from reference TRBV19 and TRBJ2-4, is DGGITQSPKYLFRKEGQNVTLSCEQNLNHDAMYWYRQDPGQGLRLIYYSQIVNDFQKGDIAEGYSVSREKKESFPLTVTSAQKNPTAFYLCASSPAAGVGKNIQYFGAGTRLSVL.

The chain is built from TRBV5-1 and TRBJ2-1; 13 bases align to TRBD2. There are 15 residues in the CDR3. V gave up 4 bases and J gave up 7 bases; unmatched junction bases: 5. In germline, CDR1 is SGHRS, CDR2 YFSETQ. In DNA form, the CDR3 reads TGCGCCAGCAGCGAAGGGACTAGCGGGGTTAATGAGCAGTTCTTC. It translates to CASSEGTSGVNEQFF.

The genes are TRBV12-3 or TRBV12-4 and TRBJ1-1; no clear D gene. The length of the CDR3 is 12 residues. Trimming removed 6 bases at V and 4 bases at J, with 9 bases between. The CDR3 protein is CASRPPGTEAFF. The CDR3 nucleotides read TGTGCCAGCAGACCTCCGGGCACTGAAGCTTTCTTT.

V is TRBV6-6 and J is TRBJ2-1; D is possibly TRBD2 (7 bases). V was trimmed by 6 bases and J by 7 bases, leaving 25 bases between them. This CDR3 spans 17 amino acids. Germline V gene lookup returns CDR1 MNHNY and CDR2 SVGAGI (reference sequence). The CDR3 reads CASSPPGGGPYGNEQFF. CDR3 DNA sequence: TGTGCCAGCAGCCCCCCGGGGGGCGGGCCTTACGGTAATGAGCAGTTCTTC.

The V gene is TRBV9, the J gene TRBJ2-2, with no clear D. V was shortened by 0 bases and J by 5 bases, with 11 bases between the two germline ends. CDR1 is SGDLS, CDR2 YYNGEE, per germline. The CDR3 has 15 amino acids. CDR3 loop: CASSVGFGKTGELFF. For the CDR3, the DNA is TGTGCCAGCAGCGTAGGGTTCGGCAAAACCGGGGAGCTGTTTTTT.

This clone was seen only once. The chain recombines TRBV7-2 with TRBJ2-7; no clear D gene. The CDR3 extends over 13 amino acids. V dropped 3 bases and J dropped 6 bases, with 12 bases sitting between them. In germline, CDR1 is SGHTA, CDR2 FQGNSA. CDR3 sequence reads: CASSFPPVSEQYF. The CDR3 DNA reads as TGTGCCAGCAGCTTCCCGCCTGTTTCCGAGCAGTACTTC.

The chain is built from TRBV7-2 and TRBJ1-5, with 8 bases that match TRBD1. With V trimmed by 5 bases and J by 4 bases, 4 bases remained unmatched. Germline CDR1 and CDR2: SGHTA and FQGNSA. The CDR3 loop spans 14 amino acids. This chain's CDR3 is CASSIDRGNQPQHF. The DNA of the CDR3 is TGTGCCAGCAGCATCGACAGGGGTAATCAGCCCCAGCATTTT.

The V and J genes are TRBV7-9 and TRBJ2-7; 8 bases line up with TRBD2. The CDR3 sequence is 12 residues long. Trimming cost V 8 bases and J 0 bases; bases outside gene matches: 0. Germline-derived CDR1 and CDR2 are SEHNR and FQNEAQ (reference sequence). The CDR3 is CASGTSSYEQYF. The CDR3, as DNA: TGTGCCAGCGGGACTAGCTCCTACGAGCAGTACTTC.

The chain uses TRBV2 and TRBJ2-5; D call uncertain. Germline CDR1 SNHLY, CDR2 FYNNEI. V gave up 4 bases and J gave up 2 bases, with 8 bases separating them. The CDR3 loop spans 13 amino acids. CDR3 loop: CASSGVRQETQYF. Written as DNA, the CDR3 is TGTGCCAGCAGTGGAGTTAGACAAGAGACCCAGTACTTC.

The chain is built from TRBV23-1 and TRBJ2-7; tentatively, D is TRBD1 or TRBD2 (5 bases each). TRBV23-1 is an ORF for which the function is uncertain. The CDR3 has 16 amino acids. Between the trimmed V and J ends, which lost 6 bases and 0 bases, there was a span of 18 bases. In nucleotides, the CDR3 is TGCGCCAGCAGCCCTGGCAGGGAACGGGGCTCCTACGAGCAGTACTTC. It is translated as CASSPGRERGSYEQYF.

The rearrangement joins TRBV6-2 or TRBV6-3 to TRBJ2-4, with 9 bases identical to TRBD2. This CDR3 spans 17 amino acids. Germline assignment: CDR1 MNHEY and CDR2 SVGEGT. Trimming removed 2 bases from V and 3 bases from J; junction bases left unmatched: 8. Here the CDR3 DNA reads TGTGCCAGCAGTTACCCCTTAGCGGGGGATCTCAAAAACATTCAGTACTTC. Translating it yields CASSYPLAGDLKNIQYF.

V usage is TRBV28 and J usage is TRBJ2-7; 9 bases agree with TRBD1. After removal of 8 bases from V and 3 bases from J, the junction contained 2 bases not matched to a gene. The germline gives CDR1 MDHEN, CDR2 SYDVKM. The CDR3 length is 12 residues. The CDR3 sequence: CASGTGNYEQYF. The CDR3 DNA is TGTGCCAGCGGGACAGGGAACTACGAGCAGTACTTC.

In this sample, this clone turned up once. J is TRBJ2-2 and V is TRBV7-2; TRBD1 or TRBD2 may be the D gene (5 bases each). There are 14 residues in the CDR3. V dropped 5 bases and J dropped 2 bases, with 9 bases sitting between them. The germline gives CDR1 SGHTA, CDR2 FQGNSA. CDR3 DNA sequence: TGTGCCAGCAGCACGGGACCTAACACCGGGGAGCTGTTTTTT. It specifies CASSTGPNTGELFF.

This chain uses TRBV4-3 with TRBJ1-4; possibly TRBD1 for D (5 bases). V dropped 3 bases and J dropped 8 bases, with 28 bases sitting between them. The CDR3 is 19 amino acids. Germline assignment: CDR1 LGHNA and CDR2 YSLEER. CDR3 sequence reads: CASSHQVGTLFGGREKLFF. The DNA of the CDR3 is TGCGCCAGCAGCCACCAAGTTGGGACTCTCTTTGGGGGACGGGAAAAACTGTTTTTT.

The rearrangement joins TRBV6-5 to TRBJ2-3; perhaps TRBD1 as D (5 bases). The length of the CDR3 is 13 residues. Looked up from germline, CDR1 is MNHEY and CDR2 is SVGAGI. V was cut by 0 bases and J by 6 bases, with 7 bases left in between. The chain's CDR3 is CASSYSGPDTQYF. CDR3 DNA: TGTGCCAGCAGTTACTCGGGGCCTGATACGCAGTATTTT.

The chain has TRBV28 and TRBJ2-3; 11 nucleotides agree with TRBD2. Germline V CDR1 and CDR2: MDHEN, SYDVKM. The CDR3 runs 14 residues. With 8 bases clipped from V and 1 base from J, the junction kept 2 bases outside the gene matches. In DNA form, the CDR3 reads TGTGCCAGCGCTAGCGGGAGGCGCACAGATACGCAGTATTTT. This encodes CASASGRRTDTQYF. Supplemented by reference TRBV28 and TRBJ2-3, the full variable domain reads DVKVTQSSRYLVKRTGEKVFLECVQDMDHENMFWYRQDPGLGLRLIYFSYDVKMKEKGDIPEGYSVSREKKERFSLILESASTNQTSMYLCASASGRRTDTQYFGPGTRLTVL.

The J gene is TRBJ2-1, the V gene TRBV7-3; perhaps TRBD2 as D (6 bases). V lost 5 bases to trimming and J lost 2 bases, with 13 bases between them. The CDR3 sequence is 15 residues long. Germline CDR1 reads SGHTA; CDR2 reads FQGTGA. The CDR3 is CASSPQAGTYNEQFF. The CDR3, as DNA: TGTGCCAGCAGCCCCCAAGCGGGTACCTACAATGAGCAGTTCTTC.